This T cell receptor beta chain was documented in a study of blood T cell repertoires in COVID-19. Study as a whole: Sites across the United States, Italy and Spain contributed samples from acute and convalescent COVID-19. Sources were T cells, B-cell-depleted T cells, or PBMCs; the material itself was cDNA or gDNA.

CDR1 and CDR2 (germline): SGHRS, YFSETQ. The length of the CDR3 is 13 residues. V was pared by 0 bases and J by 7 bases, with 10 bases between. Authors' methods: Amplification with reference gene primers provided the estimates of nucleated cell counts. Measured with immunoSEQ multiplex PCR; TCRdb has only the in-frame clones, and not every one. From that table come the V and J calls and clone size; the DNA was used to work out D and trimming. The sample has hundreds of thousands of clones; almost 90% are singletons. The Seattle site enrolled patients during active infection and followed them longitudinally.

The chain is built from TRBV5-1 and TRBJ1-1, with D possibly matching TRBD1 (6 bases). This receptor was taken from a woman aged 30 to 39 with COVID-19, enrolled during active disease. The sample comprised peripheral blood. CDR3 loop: CASSLAGAFEAFF. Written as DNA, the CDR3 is TGCGCCAGCAGCTTGGCAGGGGCGTTTGAAGCTTTCTTT.